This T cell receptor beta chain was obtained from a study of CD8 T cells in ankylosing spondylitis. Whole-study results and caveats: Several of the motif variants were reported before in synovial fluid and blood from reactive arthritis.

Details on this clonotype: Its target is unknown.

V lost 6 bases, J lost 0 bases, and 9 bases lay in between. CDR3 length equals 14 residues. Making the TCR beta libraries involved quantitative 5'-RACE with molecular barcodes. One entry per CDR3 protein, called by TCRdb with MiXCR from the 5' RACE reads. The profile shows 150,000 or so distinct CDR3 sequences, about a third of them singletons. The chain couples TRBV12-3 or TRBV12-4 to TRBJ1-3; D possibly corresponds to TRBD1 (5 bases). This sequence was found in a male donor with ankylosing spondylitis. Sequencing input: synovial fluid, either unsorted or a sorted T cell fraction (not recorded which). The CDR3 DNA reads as TGTGCCAGCAGGAGGGACGACTCTGGAAACACCATATATTTT. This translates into CASRRDDSGNTIYF.